The TCR beta chain under discussion was sequenced for a study of shared clonotypes between healthy human individuals. Study-wide results and caveats: The study found about 5% of naive CD4 clonotypes shared across a few donors.

Naive CD8 cells lacked CD45RO, underwent positive selection for CCR7 and left out terminally differentiated effector memory CD45RA+ cells. Donors comprised only Caucasian adults living in Nashville, Tennessee. A remark on this clone: Its target is not known.

The assay was carried out at the deep level. TCRdb's copy holds only in-frame clones and misses some; the assay was immunoSEQ multiplex PCR. The table records some 2,100,000 clones, just over 90% of them present only once. The sample consisted of naive CD8+ T cells from PBMCs. The TCR sequence derives from a man between 18 and 29 years old in good health. Some clones in this sample may be carry-over from other donors' samples.

The CDR3 region has the DNA TGTGCCAGCAGTTCTACTAGCGGGAGATGGGGTGAGCAGTTCTTC. It yields the protein CASSSTSGRWGEQFF. V and J are TRBV6-5 and TRBJ2-1, with 11 bases lining up with TRBD2. Germline assignment: CDR1 MNHEY and CDR2 SVGAGI. J gave up 9 bases and V 4 bases, and 8 bases lay outside the gene matches. The CDR3 sequence is 15 residues long.